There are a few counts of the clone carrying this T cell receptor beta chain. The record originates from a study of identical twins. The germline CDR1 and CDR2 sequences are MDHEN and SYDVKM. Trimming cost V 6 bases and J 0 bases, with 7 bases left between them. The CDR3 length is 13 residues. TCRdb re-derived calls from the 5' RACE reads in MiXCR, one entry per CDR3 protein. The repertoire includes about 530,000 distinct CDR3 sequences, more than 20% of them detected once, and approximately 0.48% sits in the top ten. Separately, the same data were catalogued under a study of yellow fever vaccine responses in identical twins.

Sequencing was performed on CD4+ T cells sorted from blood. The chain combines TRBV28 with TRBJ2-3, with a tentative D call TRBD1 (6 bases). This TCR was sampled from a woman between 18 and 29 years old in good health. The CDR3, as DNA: TGTGCCAGCAGGGACAGTAGCACAGATACGCAGTATTTT. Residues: CASRDSSTDTQYF.